This T cell receptor (beta chain) was observed in a study of blood T cell repertoires in COVID-19. Looking at the study overall: Acute and convalescent COVID-19 samples came from the United States, Italy and Spain. In each case, the material was cDNA or gDNA derived from T cells, B-cell-depleted T cells, or PBMCs.

The V gene's germline CDR1 is SGHVS and CDR2 FQNEAQ. The CDR3 extends over 18 amino acids. Trimming cost V 5 bases and J 0 bases; bases outside gene matches: 12. Some clones are missing from TCRdb's copy, which holds only in-frame ones; the method was immunoSEQ multiplex PCR. The sample gives about 140,000 clones, 90% of which show up once; about 11% is in the top ten. The specimen sequenced was peripheral blood. This chain uses TRBV7-8 with TRBJ1-5; the match to TRBD1 covers 8 bases. The TCR originated in a woman of 80 years or more with acute or convalescent COVID-19. CDR3 nucleotides: TGTGCCAGCAGCCGAGACGGACAGGGAGCCCGTAGCAATCAGCCCCAGCATTTT. It specifies CASSRDGQGARSNQPQHF.